The rows below give T cell receptor beta chains drawn from one sample of a study of blood T cell repertoires in COVID-19. TCRdb keeps only in-frame clones here, not all; method: immunoSEQ multiplex PCR. Here the sample spans over 350,000 clones, approximately 90% being singletons. The sequenced sample was peripheral blood. The receptors stem from a woman aged 30 to 39 with acute or convalescent COVID-19. The CDR3 runs from the conserved cysteine through the conserved F or W. Each record gives: J gene, clone size, V gene, D gene, CDR3 protein, CDR3 DNA. D genes are given only for firm matches. A row's size may be missing; if present it is once, few, many or a size class.

>TRBJ2-7|NA|TRBV6-2/TRBV6-3|NA
CASSGTGPYEQYF
TGTGCCAGCAGCGGGACTGGGCCCTACGAGCAGTACTTC
>TRBJ2-6|NA|TRBV2|NA
CASSGPDFAGANVLTF
TGTGCCAGCAGTGGTCCGGACTTCGCTGGGGCCAACGTCCTGACTTTC
>TRBJ2-3|NA|TRBV19|NA
CASSGERSTDTQYF
TGTGCCAGTAGCGGGGAGCGGAGCACAGATACGCAGTATTTT
>TRBJ2-3|NA|TRBV24-1|TRBD2
CATSAGGPRADTQYF
TGTGCCACCAGTGCGGGGGGGCCAAGGGCAGATACGCAGTATTTT
>TRBJ1-1|NA|TRBV7-6|NA
CASSRNLGGSSTEAFF
TGTGCCAGCAGCCGTAACCTAGGGGGTTCCTCCACTGAAGCTTTCTTT
>TRBJ2-3|NA|TRBV6-5|TRBD2
CASSWLAGVGDTQYF
TGTGCCAGCAGTTGGCTAGCGGGGGTTGGAGATACGCAGTATTTT
>TRBJ1-2|NA|TRBV12-5|TRBD1
CASGLAQLGTEIYYGYTF
TGTGCTAGTGGTTTGGCTCAGTTAGGGACAGAGATATACTATGGCTACACCTTC
>TRBJ1-4|NA|TRBV6-5|NA
CASSYTGEKLFF
TGTGCCAGCAGTTACACGGGGGAAAAACTGTTTTTT
>TRBJ2-3|NA|TRBV4-2|TRBD2
CASSRTSGGARDTQYF
TGTGCCAGCAGCCGGACTAGCGGGGGGGCCAGGGATACGCAGTATTTT
>TRBJ2-3|once|TRBV18|NA
CASSGSEDTDTQYF
TGTGCCAGCTCAGGGTCTGAGGACACAGATACGCAGTATTTT
>TRBJ2-7|few|TRBV18|NA
CASSPPGSPYEQYF
TGTGCCAGCTCACCCCCAGGCAGCCCCTACGAGCAGTACTTC
>TRBJ2-4|NA|TRBV7-2|NA
CASTDISKNIQYF
TGTGCCAGCACCGACATATCCAAAAACATTCAGTACTTC
>TRBJ2-7|few|TRBV10-1|NA
CANPQGTYEQYF
TGCGCCAACCCACAGGGAACCTACGAGCAGTACTTC
>TRBJ1-5|NA|TRBV27|TRBD1
CASSLTGVTNQPQHF
TGTGCCAGCAGCCTCACAGGGGTTACTAATCAGCCCCAGCATTTT
>TRBJ1-6|few|TRBV27|TRBD1
CASSLWAGQGNSPLHF
TGTGCCAGCAGTTTATGGGCGGGACAGGGTAATTCACCCCTCCACTTT
>TRBJ1-3|NA|TRBV28|NA
CASSFGGAGNTIYF
TGTGCCAGCAGTTTCGGGGGTGCGGGAAACACCATATATTTT
>TRBJ2-2|NA|TRBV27|TRBD2
CASSLGGGVRGGELFF
TGTGCCAGCAGTTTGGGCGGGGGGGTCCGTGGCGGGGAGCTGTTTTTT
>TRBJ1-4|NA|TRBV5-6|TRBD1
CASSFSDRGRNEKLFF
TGTGCCAGCAGCTTTTCGGACAGGGGGCGGAATGAAAAACTGTTTTTT
>TRBJ2-2|NA|TRBV7-3|NA
CASSLTTAYTGELFF
TGTGCCAGCAGCTTAACCACAGCATACACCGGGGAGCTGTTTTTT
>TRBJ2-7|NA|TRBV4-2|NA
CASSQLATYEQYF
TGTGCCAGCAGCCAACTAGCGACCTACGAGCAGTACTTC
>TRBJ2-5|NA|TRBV11-2|TRBD1
CASSFLTGGETQYF
TGTGCCAGCAGCTTCTTAACAGGGGGAGAGACCCAGTACTTC
>TRBJ2-3|NA|TRBV19|NA
CASSMYGISTDTQYF
TGTGCCAGTAGTATGTACGGTATTAGCACAGATACGCAGTATTTT